Presented here are 9 T cell receptor beta chains from one specimen sequenced in a study of neurological immune-mediated disorders. From the 5' RACE reads, TCRdb called clonotypes with MiXCR, one entry per CDR3 protein. Among 50,000 to 80,000 distinct CDR3 sequences listed, 4.5% were seen once. The sequenced sample was PBMCs. All receptors come from a man between 25 and 39 years old with multiple sclerosis.

There are many counts of this clonotype. This sequence joins TRBV20-1 and TRBJ1-4; 7 nucleotides align to TRBD1. V gave up 5 bases and J gave up 7 bases; unmatched junction bases: 10. Germline values: CDR1 DFQATT, CDR2 SNEGSKA (reference sequence). CDR3 length: 14 amino acids. The CDR3 region is CSAGNRGPGEKLFF. As DNA, the CDR3 is TGCAGTGCTGGGAACAGGGGCCCAGGTGAAAAACTGTTTTTT.

The table lists this clonotype with many counts. The J gene is TRBJ1-1, the V gene TRBV5-1; TRBD1 is a possible D gene (5 bases). V was cut by 0 bases and J by 3 bases, with 15 bases left in between. Germline values: CDR1 SGHRS, CDR2 YFSETQ. The CDR3 has 16 amino acids. The CDR3 bases are TGCGCCAGCAGCTTGGAAGGGGCAGGAAGGGACACTGAAGCTTTCTTT. This codes for CASSLEGAGRDTEAFF.

V and J are TRBV5-1 and TRBJ1-2, with TRBD1 identical over 7 bases. This CDR3 has 16 amino acids. The germline gives CDR1 SGHRS, CDR2 YFSETQ. J was trimmed by 2 bases and V by 4 bases; bases with no gene match: 11. CDR3 bases: TGCGCCAGCAGCCTCGGACAGGTTCAAACGAACTATGGCTACACCTTC. Protein product: CASSLGQVQTNYGYTF.

The chain links TRBV5-6 to TRBJ2-6; possible D gene TRBD1, 6 bases. Germline assignment: CDR1 SGHDT and CDR2 YYEEEE. V lost 2 bases and J 0 bases, leaving 15 bases between the germline ends. There are 18 residues in the CDR3. CDR3 coding DNA: TGTGCCAGCAGCTTTTACAGGGCCACCCTCTCTGGGGCCAACGTCCTGACTTTC. Its translation is CASSFYRATLSGANVLTF. Together with reference TRBV5-6 and TRBJ2-6, the CDR3 gives the full variable domain: DAGVTQSPTHLIKTRGQQVTLRCSPKSGHDTVSWYQQALGQGPQFIFQYYEEEERQRGNFPDRFSGHQFPNYSSELNVNALLLGDSALYLCASSFYRATLSGANVLTFGAGSRLTVL.

About this clonotype: A much larger clonotype is one base distant, so this may be a read error. The genes are TRBV20-1 and TRBJ1-1; D is unresolved. Germline lookup yields CDR1 DFQATT and CDR2 SNEGSKA (reference sequence). This CDR3 is 12 amino acids long. V was pared by 0 bases and J by 10 bases, with 12 bases between. CDR3 in amino acids: CSARETLTGAFF. DNA for the CDR3: TGCAGTGCTAGAGAAACCCTCACGGGAGCTTTCTTT.

This clonotype was seen ten or more times. This chain links TRBV12-3 or TRBV12-4 with TRBJ1-1, with D possibly being TRBD1 (5 bases). The V gene lost 7 bases and the J gene lost 1 base, with 10 bases spanning the gap. There are 13 residues in the CDR3. CDR3: CASTWGRNTEAFF. In DNA, the CDR3 is TGTGCCAGCACCTGGGGCAGGAACACTGAAGCTTTCTTT.

This clonotype has at least ten counts. This chain links TRBV25-1 with TRBJ2-2, with D possibly TRBD2 on 5 matching bases. Germline assignment: CDR1 MGHDK and CDR2 SYGVNS. The CDR3 is 12 residues long. Trimming removed 7 bases at V and 4 bases at J, with 7 bases between. The CDR3 DNA follows: TGTGCCAGCAAGAGGGTCACCGGGGAGCTGTTTTTT. It codes for CASKRVTGELFF.

This clonotype was counted many times. This chain links TRBV28 with TRBJ2-6; D unclear. Deletions cut 2 bases from V and 3 bases from J, with 5 bases between. This CDR3 has 14 amino acids. Looked up from germline, CDR1 is MDHEN and CDR2 is SYDVKM. CDR3 DNA sequence: TGTGCCAGCAGTTTAGCCTTTGGGGCCAACGTCCTGACTTTC. Protein product: CASSLAFGANVLTF.

The V call is TRBV7-9, the J call TRBJ2-3, with TRBD1 identical over 7 bases. CDR3 size: 15 residues. From germline, CDR1 is SEHNR and CDR2 FQNEAQ (reference sequence). The V and J ends lost 7 bases and 4 bases, in that order; junction bases with no gene match: 11. DNA for the CDR3: TGTGCCAGCAACCTCGCGACAGGGCCCGCAGATACGCAGTATTTT. This codes for CASNLATGPADTQYF.